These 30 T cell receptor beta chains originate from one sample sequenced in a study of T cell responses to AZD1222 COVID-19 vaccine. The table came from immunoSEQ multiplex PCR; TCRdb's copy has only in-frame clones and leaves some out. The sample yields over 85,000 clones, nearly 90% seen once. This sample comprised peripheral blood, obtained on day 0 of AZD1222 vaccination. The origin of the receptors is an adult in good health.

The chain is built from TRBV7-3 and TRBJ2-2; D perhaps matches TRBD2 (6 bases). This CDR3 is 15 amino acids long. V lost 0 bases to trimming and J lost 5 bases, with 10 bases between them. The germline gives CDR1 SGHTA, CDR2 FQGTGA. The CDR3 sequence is CASSLTGGGTGELFF. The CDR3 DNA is TGTGCCAGCAGCTTAACCGGGGGTGGAACCGGGGAGCTGTTTTTT.

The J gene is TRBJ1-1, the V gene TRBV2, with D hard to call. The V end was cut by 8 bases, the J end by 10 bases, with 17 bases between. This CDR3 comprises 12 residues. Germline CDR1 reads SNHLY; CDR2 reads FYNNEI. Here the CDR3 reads CASHPDGRGAFF. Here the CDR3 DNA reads TGTGCCAGCCATCCGGATGGGCGGGGAGCTTTCTTT.

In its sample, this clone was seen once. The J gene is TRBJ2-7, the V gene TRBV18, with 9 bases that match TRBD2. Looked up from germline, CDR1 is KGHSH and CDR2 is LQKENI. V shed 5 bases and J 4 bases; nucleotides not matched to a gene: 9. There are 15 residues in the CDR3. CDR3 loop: CASSDLREGPYEQYF. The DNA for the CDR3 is TGTGCCAGCTCAGATCTGCGGGAGGGCCCGTACGAGCAGTACTTC.

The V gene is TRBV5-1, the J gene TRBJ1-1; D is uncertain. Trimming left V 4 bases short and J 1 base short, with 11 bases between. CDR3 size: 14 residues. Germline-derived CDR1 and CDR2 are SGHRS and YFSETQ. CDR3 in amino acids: CASSLIRENTEAFF. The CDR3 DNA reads TGCGCCAGCAGCCTGATAAGGGAGAACACTGAAGCTTTCTTT.

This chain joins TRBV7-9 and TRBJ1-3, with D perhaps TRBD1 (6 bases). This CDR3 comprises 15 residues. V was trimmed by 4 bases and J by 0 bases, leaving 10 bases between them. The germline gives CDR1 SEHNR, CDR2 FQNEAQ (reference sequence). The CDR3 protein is CASSSDRVSGNTIYF. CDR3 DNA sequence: TGTGCCAGCAGCTCGGACAGAGTCTCTGGAAACACCATATATTTT.

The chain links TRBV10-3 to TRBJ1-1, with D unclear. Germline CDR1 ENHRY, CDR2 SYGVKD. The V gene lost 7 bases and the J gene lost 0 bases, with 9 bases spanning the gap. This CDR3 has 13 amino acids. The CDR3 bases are TGTGCCATCATAGGGCAGTTGAACACTGAAGCTTTCTTT. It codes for CAIIGQLNTEAFF.

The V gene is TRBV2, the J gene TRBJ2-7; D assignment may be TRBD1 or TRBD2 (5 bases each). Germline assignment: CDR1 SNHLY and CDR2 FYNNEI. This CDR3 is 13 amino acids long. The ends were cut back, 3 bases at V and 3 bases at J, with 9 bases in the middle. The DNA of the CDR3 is TGTGCCAGCAGTGAGGGGGAACTCTACGAGCAGTACTTC. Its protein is CASSEGELYEQYF.

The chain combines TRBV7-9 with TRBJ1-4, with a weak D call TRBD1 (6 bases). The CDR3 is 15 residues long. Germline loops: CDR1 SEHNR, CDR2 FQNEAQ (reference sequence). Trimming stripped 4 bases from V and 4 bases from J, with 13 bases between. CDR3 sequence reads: CASSSGQLYNEKLFF. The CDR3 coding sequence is TGTGCCAGCAGCTCCGGACAGCTATATAATGAAAAACTGTTTTTT.

The CDR3: CASSLYPGQGAKNIQYF. For the CDR3, the DNA is TGTGCCAGCAGCTTATATCCGGGACAGGGAGCCAAAAACATTCAGTACTTC. This chain connects TRBV7-2 to TRBJ2-4; 9 nucleotides match TRBD1. The CDR3 sequence is 17 residues long. Per germline, CDR1 SGHTA and CDR2 FQGNSA. V was pared by 2 bases and J by 0 bases, with 5 bases of the junction left unmatched.

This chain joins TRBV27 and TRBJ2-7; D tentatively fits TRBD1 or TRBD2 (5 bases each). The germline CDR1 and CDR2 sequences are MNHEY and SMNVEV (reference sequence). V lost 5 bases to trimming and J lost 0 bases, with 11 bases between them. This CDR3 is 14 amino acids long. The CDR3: CASSAGASSYEQYF. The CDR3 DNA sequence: TGTGCCAGCAGTGCCGGGGCAAGCTCCTACGAGCAGTACTTC.

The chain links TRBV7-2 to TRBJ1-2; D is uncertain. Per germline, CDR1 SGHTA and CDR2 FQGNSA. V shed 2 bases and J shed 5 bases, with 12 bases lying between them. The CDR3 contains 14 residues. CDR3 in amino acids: CASSLRREEYGYTF. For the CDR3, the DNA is TGTGCCAGCAGCTTAAGAAGGGAGGAGTATGGCTACACCTTC.

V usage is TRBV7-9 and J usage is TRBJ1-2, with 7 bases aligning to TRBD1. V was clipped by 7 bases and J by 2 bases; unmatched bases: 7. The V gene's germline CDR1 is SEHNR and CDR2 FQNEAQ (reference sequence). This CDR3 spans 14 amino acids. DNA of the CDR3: TGTGCCAGCACCGGACAGGTGATAAACTATGGCTACACCTTC. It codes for CASTGQVINYGYTF.

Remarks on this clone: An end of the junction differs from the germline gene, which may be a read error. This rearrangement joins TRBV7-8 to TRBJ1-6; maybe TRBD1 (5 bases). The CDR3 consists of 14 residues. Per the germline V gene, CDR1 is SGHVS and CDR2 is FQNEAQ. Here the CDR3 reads CASSHGTPPSLLHF. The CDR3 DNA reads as TGTGCCAGCAGCCATGGGACTCCCCCGTCACTCCTCCACTTT.

CDR3 bases: TGTGCCAGCAGCTTATCCGGGGGTTCGAACTATGGCTACACCTTC. Its protein is CASSLSGGSNYGYTF. The chain links TRBV7-2 to TRBJ1-2, with D possibly TRBD1 on 5 matching bases. V lost 2 bases and J lost 2, with 12 bases in between. The CDR3 sequence is 15 residues long. Germline V gives CDR1 SGHTA, CDR2 FQGNSA.

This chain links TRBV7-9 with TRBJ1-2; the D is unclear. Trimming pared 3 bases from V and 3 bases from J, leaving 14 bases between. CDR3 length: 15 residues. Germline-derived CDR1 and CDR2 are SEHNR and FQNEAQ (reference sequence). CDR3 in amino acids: CASSLTPARHYGYTF. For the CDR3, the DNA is TGTGCCAGCAGCTTGACACCAGCACGCCACTATGGCTACACCTTC.

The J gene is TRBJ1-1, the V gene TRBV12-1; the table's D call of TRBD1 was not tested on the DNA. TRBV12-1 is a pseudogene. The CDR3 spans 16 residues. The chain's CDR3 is CASSLGGQGLNTEAFF. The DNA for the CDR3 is TGTGCCAGCAGCTTGGGTGGACAGGGGCTGAACACTGAAGCTTTCTTT.

The CDR3 loop is CASGPGTGWKFF. The CDR3 nucleotides read TGTGCTAGTGGACCTGGGACAGGGTGGAAGTTCTTC. This chain joins TRBV12-5 and TRBJ2-1; 9 bases fit TRBD1. This CDR3 spans 12 amino acids. V dropped 6 bases and J dropped 14; count of bases not matched to a gene: 8. The germline gives CDR1 LGHNT, CDR2 FRNRAP.

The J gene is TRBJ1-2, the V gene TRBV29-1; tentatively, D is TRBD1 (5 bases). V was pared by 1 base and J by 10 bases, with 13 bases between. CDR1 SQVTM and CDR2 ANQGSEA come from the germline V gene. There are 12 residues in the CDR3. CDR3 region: CSVEGGAEDYTF. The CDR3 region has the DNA TGCAGCGTTGAAGGGGGCGCCGAGGACTACACCTTC.

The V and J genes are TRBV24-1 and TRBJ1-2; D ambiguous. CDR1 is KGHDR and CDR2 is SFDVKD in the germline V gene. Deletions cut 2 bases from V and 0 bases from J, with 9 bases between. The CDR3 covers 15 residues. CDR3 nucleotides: TGTGCCACCAGTGATTCAGTGGACCCTAACTATGGCTACACCTTC. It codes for CATSDSVDPNYGYTF.

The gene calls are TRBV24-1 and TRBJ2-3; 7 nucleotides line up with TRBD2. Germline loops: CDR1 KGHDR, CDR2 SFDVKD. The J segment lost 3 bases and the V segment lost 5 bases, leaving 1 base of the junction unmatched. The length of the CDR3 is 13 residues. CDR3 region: CATSGGGTDTQYF. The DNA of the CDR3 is TGTGCCACCAGTGGGGGGGGGACAGATACGCAGTATTTT.

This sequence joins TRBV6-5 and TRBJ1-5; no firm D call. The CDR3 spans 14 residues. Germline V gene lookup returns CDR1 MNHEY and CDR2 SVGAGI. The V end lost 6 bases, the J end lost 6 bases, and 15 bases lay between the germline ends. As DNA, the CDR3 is TGTGCCAGCAGCCCAGAAAGGGCCGGTCAGCCCCAGCATTTT. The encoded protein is CASSPERAGQPQHF.

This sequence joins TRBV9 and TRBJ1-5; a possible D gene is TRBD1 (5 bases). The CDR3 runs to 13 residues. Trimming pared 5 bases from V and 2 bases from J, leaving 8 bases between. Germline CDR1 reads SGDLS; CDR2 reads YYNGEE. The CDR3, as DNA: TGTGCCAGCAGTGGAGGGGGCAATCAGCCCCAGCATTTT. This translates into CASSGGGNQPQHF. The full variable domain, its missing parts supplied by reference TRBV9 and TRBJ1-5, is DSGVTQTPKHLITATGQRVTLRCSPRSGDLSVYWYQQSLDQGLQFLIQYYNGEERAKGNILERFSAQQFPDLHSELNLSSLELGDSALYFCASSGGGNQPQHFGDGTRLSIL.

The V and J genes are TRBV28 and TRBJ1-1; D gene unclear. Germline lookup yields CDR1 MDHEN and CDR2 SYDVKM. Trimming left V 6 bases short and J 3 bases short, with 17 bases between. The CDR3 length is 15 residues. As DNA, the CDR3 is TGTGCCAGCAGCCTCATGGCGGCCAGTGACACTGAAGCTTTCTTT. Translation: CASSLMAASDTEAFF. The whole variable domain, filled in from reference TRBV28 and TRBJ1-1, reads DVKVTQSSRYLVKRTGEKVFLECVQDMDHENMFWYRQDPGLGLRLIYFSYDVKMKEKGDIPEGYSVSREKKERFSLILESASTNQTSMYLCASSLMAASDTEAFFGQGTRLTVV.

CDR3 in DNA: TGTGCCAGCAGTACCAACCATGCCTCACCCGCACTCTTTACACGCCCGCGGGCGACCGGGGAGCTGTTTTTT. As protein: CASSTNHASPALFTRPRATGELFF. V is TRBV28 and J is TRBJ2-2; maybe TRBD2 (5 bases). The V end lost 5 bases, the J end lost 5 bases, and 42 bases lay between the germline ends. This CDR3 is built from 24 residues. Germline loops: CDR1 MDHEN, CDR2 SYDVKM.

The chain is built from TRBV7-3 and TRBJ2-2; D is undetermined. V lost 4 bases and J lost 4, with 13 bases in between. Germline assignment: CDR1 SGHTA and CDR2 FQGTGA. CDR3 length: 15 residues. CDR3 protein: CASSSQATATGELFF. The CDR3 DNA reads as TGTGCCAGCAGCTCGCAAGCCACCGCCACCGGGGAGCTGTTTTTT.

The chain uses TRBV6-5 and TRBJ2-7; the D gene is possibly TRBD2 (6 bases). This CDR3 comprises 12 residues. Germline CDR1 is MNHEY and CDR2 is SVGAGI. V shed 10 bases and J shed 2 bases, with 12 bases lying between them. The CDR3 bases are TGTGCCACCCGCGGGGTCGCCTACGAGCAGTACTTC. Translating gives CATRGVAYEQYF.

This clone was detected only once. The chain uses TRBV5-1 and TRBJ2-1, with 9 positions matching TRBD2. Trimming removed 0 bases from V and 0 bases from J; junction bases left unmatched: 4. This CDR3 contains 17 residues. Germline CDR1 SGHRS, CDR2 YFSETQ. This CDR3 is CASSLEASGASYNEQFF. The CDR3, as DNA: TGCGCCAGCAGCTTGGAGGCTAGCGGGGCCTCCTACAATGAGCAGTTCTTC.

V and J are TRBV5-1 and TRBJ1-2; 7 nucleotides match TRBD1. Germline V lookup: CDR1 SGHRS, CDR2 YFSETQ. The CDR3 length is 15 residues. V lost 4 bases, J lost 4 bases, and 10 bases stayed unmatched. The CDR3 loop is CASSPGQAWTYGYTF. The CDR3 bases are TGCGCCAGCAGCCCTGGACAGGCCTGGACCTATGGCTACACCTTC.

The CDR3 DNA reads as TGTGCCATCGTCCGTCCCTCCTACGAGCAGTACTTC. Translation gives CAIVRPSYEQYF. The chain couples TRBV10-3 to TRBJ2-7; D is unresolved. There are 12 residues in the CDR3. Germline loops: CDR1 ENHRY, CDR2 SYGVKD. Trimming shortened V by 8 bases and J by 0 bases, and 8 bases separated the two germline ends.

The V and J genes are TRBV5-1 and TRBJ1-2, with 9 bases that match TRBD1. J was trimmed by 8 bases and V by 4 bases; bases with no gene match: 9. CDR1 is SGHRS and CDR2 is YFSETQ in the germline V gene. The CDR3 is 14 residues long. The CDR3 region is CASSLGQGLWGYTF. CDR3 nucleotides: TGCGCCAGCAGCCTGGGACAGGGACTTTGGGGCTACACCTTC.